These T cell receptor beta chains were read from a single sample in a study of T cell changes during pregnancy in multiple sclerosis. Generated by immunoSEQ multiplex PCR, the TCRdb table keeps only in-frame clones and is missing some. The sample carries tens of thousands of clones, roughly 87% recorded once. Material: peripheral blood, obtained in the first trimester of pregnancy. The receptors stem from a female donor with multiple sclerosis, enrolled in a pregnancy study. Each CDR3 is given with its conserved first and last residue. The D gene is left open where the match is weak. Part of the rows lack a size; the others show once, few, many or a class for expanded clones.

v_gene	abundance	d_gene	j_gene	CDR3aa
TRBV5-1	.	TRBD2	TRBJ2-1	CASSPRVAGIAEQFF
TRBV5-4	.	.	TRBJ1-4	CASSTLTGKNEKLFF
TRBV6-5	.	.	TRBJ2-5	CASSYVARGQETQYF
TRBV5-5	.	.	TRBJ1-5	CASSLGQNQPQHF
TRBV27	.	.	TRBJ2-7	CASSGPGGDYEQYF
TRBV9	.	TRBD2	TRBJ2-5	CASSFSGRLEETQYF
TRBV5-4	.	.	TRBJ2-1	CASSLSWDSYNEQFF
TRBV11-2	.	TRBD2	TRBJ2-3	CASSFTGLTSTDTQYF
TRBV5-1	.	TRBD1	TRBJ2-4	CASSLGGTGELDIQYF
TRBV29-1	.	TRBD2	TRBJ2-5	CSVGAGGPQETQYF
TRBV19	.	.	TRBJ2-6	CASSIARGSGANVLTF
TRBV7-9	.	.	TRBJ2-1	CASSLLETGSHEQFF
TRBV6-1	.	TRBD1	TRBJ2-7	CASTFRDSYYEQYF
TRBV29-1	once	.	TRBJ2-7	CSVADSSYEQYF
TRBV5-1	.	.	TRBJ2-3	CASSLVDRSTDTQYF
TRBV28	.	.	TRBJ1-4	CASSLRRGATNEKLFF
TRBV27	.	TRBD1	TRBJ1-2	CASSTGTGYGYTF
TRBV4-1	.	TRBD1	TRBJ1-5	CASSQGDRNQPQHF
TRBV7-7	.	.	TRBJ1-1	CASSLGRETEAFF
TRBV11-1	.	TRBD1	TRBJ2-7	CASSLDPTGTAAEQYF
TRBV2	.	.	TRBJ1-1	CASRYTNTEAFF
TRBV5-1	.	TRBD2	TRBJ2-7	CASSLVGAGAYEQYF
TRBV4-3	.	.	TRBJ1-1	CASSQNNEAFF
TRBV10-3	.	TRBD1	TRBJ1-5	CAISESGTGSQPQHF
TRBV18	.	TRBD1	TRBJ1-5	CASSQQGGLNQPQHF
TRBV7-2	.	.	TRBJ1-2	CASSSTRGVSYGYTF
TRBV7-9	.	TRBD1	TRBJ2-7	CASSGTGYEQYF
TRBV28	.	.	TRBJ1-4	CASGGGGSDEKLFF
TRBV5-1	.	.	TRBJ1-2	CASSLAQNYGYTF
TRBV6-5	.	.	TRBJ1-2	CASSYSHRNYGYTF
TRBV7-2	once	.	TRBJ2-5	CASSLWAVDPSETQYF
TRBV5-4	once	.	TRBJ1-2	CASSFPGDYGYTF
TRBV5-1	.	.	TRBJ2-3	CASVRETGTDTQYF
TRBV7-9	.	.	TRBJ1-3	CASSPTGLSGNTIYF
TRBV19	.	TRBD1	TRBJ1-1	CASSLRGQYTEAFF
TRBV4-2	.	TRBD2	TRBJ2-7	CASSQRLAGGYEQYF
TRBV28	.	.	TRBJ1-1	CASSFTRGRGSPEAFF
TRBV21-1	.	.	TRBJ1-5	CASSKIGRQGGQPQHF
TRBV30	.	.	TRBJ1-5	CACAEVDHQPQHF
TRBV27	.	TRBD1	TRBJ1-2	CASSFYQGARGYTF
TRBV27	.	.	TRBJ2-1	CASSISIYNEQFF
TRBV5-1	.	TRBD1	TRBJ1-2	CASSSGQGSHGYTF
TRBV5-1	once	TRBD2	TRBJ2-5	CASSSPAGGQETQYF
TRBV10-1	.	TRBD2	TRBJ2-3	CASSGIGTSGRAVPQYF